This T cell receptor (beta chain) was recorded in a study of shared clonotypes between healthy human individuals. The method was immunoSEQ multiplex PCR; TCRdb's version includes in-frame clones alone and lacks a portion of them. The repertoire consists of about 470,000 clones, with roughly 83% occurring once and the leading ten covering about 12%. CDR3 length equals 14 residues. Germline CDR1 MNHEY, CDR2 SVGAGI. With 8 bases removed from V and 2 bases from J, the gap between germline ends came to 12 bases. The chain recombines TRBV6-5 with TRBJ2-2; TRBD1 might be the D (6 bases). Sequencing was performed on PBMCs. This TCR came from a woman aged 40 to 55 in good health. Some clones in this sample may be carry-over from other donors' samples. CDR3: CASHRDTNTGELFF. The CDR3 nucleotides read TGTGCCAGCCACCGGGACACTAACACCGGGGAGCTGTTTTTT.